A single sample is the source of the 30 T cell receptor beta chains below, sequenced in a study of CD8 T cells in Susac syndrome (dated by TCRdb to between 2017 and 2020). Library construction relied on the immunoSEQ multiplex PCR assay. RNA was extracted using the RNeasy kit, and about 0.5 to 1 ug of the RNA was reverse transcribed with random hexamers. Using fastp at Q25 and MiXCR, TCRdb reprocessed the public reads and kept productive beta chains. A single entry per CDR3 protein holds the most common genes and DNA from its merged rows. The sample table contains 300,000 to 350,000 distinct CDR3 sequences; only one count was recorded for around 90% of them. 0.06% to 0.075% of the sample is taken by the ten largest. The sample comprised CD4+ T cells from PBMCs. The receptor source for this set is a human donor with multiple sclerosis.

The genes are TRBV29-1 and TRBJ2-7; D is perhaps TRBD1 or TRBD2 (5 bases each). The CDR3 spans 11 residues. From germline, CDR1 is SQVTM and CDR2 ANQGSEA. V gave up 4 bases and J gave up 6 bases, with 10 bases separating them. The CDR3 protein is CSVAYGGEQYF. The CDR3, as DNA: TGCAGCGTTGCCTATGGGGGCGAGCAGTACTTC.

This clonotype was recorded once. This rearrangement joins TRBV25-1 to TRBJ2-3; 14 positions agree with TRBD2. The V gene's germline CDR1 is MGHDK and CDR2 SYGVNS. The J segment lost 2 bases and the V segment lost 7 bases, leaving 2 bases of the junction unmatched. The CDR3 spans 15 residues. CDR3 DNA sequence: TGTGCCAGCATGGGACTAGCGGGAGTCACAGATACGCAGTATTTT. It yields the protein CASMGLAGVTDTQYF.

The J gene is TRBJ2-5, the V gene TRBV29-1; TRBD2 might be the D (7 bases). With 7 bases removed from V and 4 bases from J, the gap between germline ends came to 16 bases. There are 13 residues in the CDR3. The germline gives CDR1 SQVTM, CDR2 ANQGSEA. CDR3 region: CSAREGGGETQYF. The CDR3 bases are TGCAGCGCCCGGGAAGGGGGGGGAGAGACCCAGTACTTC. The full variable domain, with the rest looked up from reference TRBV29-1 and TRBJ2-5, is SAVISQKPSRDICQRGTSLTIQCQVDSQVTMMFWYRQQPGQSLTLIATANQGSEATYESGFVIDKFPISRPNLTFSTLTVSNMSPEDSSIYLCSAREGGGETQYFGPGTRLLVL.

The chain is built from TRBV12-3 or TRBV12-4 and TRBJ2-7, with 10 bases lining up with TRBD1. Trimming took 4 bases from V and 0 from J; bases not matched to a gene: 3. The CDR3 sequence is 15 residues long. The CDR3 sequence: CASSYRDRGSYEQYF. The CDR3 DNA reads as TGTGCCAGCAGTTACCGGGACAGGGGCTCCTACGAGCAGTACTTC.

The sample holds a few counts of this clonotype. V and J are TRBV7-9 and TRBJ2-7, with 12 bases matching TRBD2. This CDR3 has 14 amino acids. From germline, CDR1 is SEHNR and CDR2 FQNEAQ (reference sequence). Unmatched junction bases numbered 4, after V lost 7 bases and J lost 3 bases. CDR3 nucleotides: TGTGCCAGCACCGCTAGCGGGAGGGTCTACGAGCAGTACTTC. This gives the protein CASTASGRVYEQYF.

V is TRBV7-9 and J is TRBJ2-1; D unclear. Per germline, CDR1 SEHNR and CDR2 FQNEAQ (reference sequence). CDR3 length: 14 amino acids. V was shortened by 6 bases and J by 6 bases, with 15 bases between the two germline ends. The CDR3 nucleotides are TGTGCCAGCAGTCCAGAGACCCGAGGCAATGAGCAGTTCTTC. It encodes CASSPETRGNEQFF.

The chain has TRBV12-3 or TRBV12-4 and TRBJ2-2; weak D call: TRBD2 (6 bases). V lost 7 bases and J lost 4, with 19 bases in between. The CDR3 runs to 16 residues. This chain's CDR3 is CASTRGGSGSTGELFF. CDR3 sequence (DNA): TGTGCCAGCACCCGTGGGGGGTCCGGCAGCACCGGGGAGCTGTTTTTT.

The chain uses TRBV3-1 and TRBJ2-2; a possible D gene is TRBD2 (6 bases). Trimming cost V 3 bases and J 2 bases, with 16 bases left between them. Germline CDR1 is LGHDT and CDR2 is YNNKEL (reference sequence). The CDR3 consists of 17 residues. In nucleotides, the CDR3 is TGTGCCAGCAGCCAGTATGGAGGGAGTCCCAACACCGGGGAGCTGTTTTTT. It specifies CASSQYGGSPNTGELFF.

The CDR3 protein is CSVGTENEQFF. DNA of the CDR3: TGCAGTGTCGGGACTGAAAATGAGCAGTTCTTC. The J gene is TRBJ2-1, the V gene TRBV20-1; maybe TRBD2 (6 bases). Germline lookup yields CDR1 DFQATT and CDR2 SNEGSKA (reference sequence). V lost 7 bases to trimming and J lost 7 bases, with 11 bases between them. This CDR3 spans 11 amino acids.

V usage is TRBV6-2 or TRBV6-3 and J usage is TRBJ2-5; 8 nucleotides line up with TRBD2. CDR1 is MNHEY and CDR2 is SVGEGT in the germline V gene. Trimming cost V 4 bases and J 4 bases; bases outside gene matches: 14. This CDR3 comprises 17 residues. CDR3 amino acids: CASSSAQGTGGGETQYF. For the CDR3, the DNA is TGTGCCAGCAGTTCAGCCCAAGGAACGGGAGGGGGAGAGACCCAGTACTTC.

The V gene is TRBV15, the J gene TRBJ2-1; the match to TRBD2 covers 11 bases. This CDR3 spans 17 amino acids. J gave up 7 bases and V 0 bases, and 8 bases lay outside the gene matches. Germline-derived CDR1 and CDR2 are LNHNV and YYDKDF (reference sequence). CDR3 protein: CATSRDQRLAGGNEQFF. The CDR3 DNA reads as TGTGCCACCAGCAGAGATCAGAGATTAGCGGGAGGGAATGAGCAGTTCTTC.

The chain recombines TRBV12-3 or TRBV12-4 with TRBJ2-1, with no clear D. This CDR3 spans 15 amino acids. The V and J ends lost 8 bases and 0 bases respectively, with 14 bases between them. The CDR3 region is CASRRRHSSYNEQFF. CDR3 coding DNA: TGTGCCAGCCGCCGACGACATAGCTCCTACAATGAGCAGTTCTTC.

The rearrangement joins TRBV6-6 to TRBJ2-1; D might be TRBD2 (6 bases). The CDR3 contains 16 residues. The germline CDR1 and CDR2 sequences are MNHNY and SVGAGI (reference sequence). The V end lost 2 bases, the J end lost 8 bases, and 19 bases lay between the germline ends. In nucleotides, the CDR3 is TGTGCCAGCAGTTACCCCCCTAGCGAGAGTAGGGATGAGCAGTTCTTC. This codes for CASSYPPSESRDEQFF.

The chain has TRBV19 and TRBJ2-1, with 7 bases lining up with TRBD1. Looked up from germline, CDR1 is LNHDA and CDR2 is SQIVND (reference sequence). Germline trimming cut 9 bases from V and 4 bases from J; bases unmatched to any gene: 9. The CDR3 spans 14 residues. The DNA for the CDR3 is TGTGCCAGCCGGACAGGTTTCAATTACAATGAGCAGTTCTTC. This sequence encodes CASRTGFNYNEQFF.

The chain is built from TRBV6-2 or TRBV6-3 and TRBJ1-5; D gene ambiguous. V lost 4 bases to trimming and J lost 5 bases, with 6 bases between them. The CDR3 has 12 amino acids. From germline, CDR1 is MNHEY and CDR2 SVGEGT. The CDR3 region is CASSLSDQPQHF. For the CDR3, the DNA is TGTGCCAGCAGTTTATCCGATCAGCCCCAGCATTTT.

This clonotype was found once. Here the CDR3 reads CASRTGATGKLFF. The CDR3 DNA reads TGTGCCAGCAGAACAGGGGCGACGGGAAAACTGTTTTTT. The chain carries TRBV7-9 and TRBJ1-4; 7 bases are shared with TRBD1. Germline values: CDR1 SEHNR, CDR2 FQNEAQ (reference sequence). This CDR3 spans 13 amino acids. V shed 6 bases, J shed 10 bases, and the junction held 8 bases outside the gene matches.

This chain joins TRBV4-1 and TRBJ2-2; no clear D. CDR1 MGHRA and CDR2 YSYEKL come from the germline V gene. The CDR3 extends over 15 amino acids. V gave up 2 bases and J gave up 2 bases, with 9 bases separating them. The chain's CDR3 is CASSQQTANTGELFF. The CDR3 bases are TGCGCCAGCAGCCAACAAACAGCAAACACCGGGGAGCTGTTTTTT.

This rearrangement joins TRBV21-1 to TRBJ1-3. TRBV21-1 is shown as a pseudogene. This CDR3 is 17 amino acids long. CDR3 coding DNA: TGTGCCAGCAGCGGGACCTACGGGGAAGCAGTTGGAAACACCATATATTTT. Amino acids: CASSGTYGEAVGNTIYF.

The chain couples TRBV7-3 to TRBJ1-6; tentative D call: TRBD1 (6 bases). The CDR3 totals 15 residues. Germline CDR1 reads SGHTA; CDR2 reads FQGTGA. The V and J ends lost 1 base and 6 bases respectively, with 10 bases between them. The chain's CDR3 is CASSLSGQPNSPLHF. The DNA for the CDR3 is TGTGCCAGCAGCTTAAGCGGACAGCCTAATTCACCCCTCCACTTT.

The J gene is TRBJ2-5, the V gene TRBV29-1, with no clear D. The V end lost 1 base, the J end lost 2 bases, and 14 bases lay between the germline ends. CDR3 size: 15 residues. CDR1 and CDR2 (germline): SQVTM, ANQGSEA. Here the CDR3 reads CSVEVLRTDQETQYF. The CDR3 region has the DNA TGCAGCGTTGAAGTATTACGGACGGATCAAGAGACCCAGTACTTC.

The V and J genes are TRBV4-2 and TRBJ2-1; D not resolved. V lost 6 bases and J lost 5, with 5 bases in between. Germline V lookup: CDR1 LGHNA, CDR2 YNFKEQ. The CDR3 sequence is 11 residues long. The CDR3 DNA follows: TGTGCCAGCAGACTACACAATGAGCAGTTCTTC. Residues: CASRLHNEQFF.

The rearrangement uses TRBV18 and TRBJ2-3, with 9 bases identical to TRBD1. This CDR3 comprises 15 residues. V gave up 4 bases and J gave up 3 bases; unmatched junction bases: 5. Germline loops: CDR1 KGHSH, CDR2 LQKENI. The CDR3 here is CASSLGQGGTDTQYF. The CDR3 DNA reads TGTGCCAGCTCACTGGGACAGGGAGGTACAGATACGCAGTATTTT.

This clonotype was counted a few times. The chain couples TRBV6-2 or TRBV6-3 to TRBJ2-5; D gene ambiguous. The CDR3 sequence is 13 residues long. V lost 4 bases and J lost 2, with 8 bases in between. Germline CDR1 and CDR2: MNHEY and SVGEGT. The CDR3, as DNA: TGTGCCAGCAGTTTCCGGATTCAAGAGACCCAGTACTTC. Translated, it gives CASSFRIQETQYF.

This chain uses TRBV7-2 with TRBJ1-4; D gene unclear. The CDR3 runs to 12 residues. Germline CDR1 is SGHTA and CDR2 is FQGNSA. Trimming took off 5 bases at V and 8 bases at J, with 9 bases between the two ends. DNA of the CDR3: TGTGCCAGCAGCCAGACTCGGGAAAAACTGTTTTTT. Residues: CASSQTREKLFF. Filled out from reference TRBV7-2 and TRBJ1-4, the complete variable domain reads GAGVSQSPSNKVTEKGKDVELRCDPISGHTALYWYRQSLGQGLEFLIYFQGNSAPDKSGLPSDRFSAERTGGSVSTLTIQRTQQEDSAVYLCASSQTREKLFFGSGTQLSVL.

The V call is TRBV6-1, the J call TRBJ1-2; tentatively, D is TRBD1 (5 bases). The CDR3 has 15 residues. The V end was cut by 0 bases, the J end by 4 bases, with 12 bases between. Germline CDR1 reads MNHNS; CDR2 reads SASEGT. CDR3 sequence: CASSEAGHGGYGYTF. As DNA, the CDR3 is TGTGCCAGCAGTGAAGCGGGGCACGGCGGCTATGGCTACACCTTC.

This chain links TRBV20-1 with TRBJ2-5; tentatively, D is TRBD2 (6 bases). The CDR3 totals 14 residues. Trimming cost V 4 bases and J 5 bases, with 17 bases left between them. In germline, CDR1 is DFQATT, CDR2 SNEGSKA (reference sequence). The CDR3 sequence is CSATLAQAGETQYF. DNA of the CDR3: TGCAGTGCTACCTTGGCCCAGGCGGGGGAGACCCAGTACTTC.

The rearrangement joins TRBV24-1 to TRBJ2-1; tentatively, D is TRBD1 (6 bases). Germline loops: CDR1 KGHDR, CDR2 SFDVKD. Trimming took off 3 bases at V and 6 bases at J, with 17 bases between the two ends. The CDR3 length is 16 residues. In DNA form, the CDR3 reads TGTGCCACCAGTGATAATACAGGGAGAGGCCGCAATGAGCAGTTCTTC. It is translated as CATSDNTGRGRNEQFF.

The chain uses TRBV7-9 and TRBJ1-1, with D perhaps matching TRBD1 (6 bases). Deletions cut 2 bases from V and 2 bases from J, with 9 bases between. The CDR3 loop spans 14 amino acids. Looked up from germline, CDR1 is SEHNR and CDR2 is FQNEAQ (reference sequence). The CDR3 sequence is CASSLMGANTEAFF. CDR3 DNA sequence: TGTGCCAGCAGCTTAATGGGGGCCAACACTGAAGCTTTCTTT.

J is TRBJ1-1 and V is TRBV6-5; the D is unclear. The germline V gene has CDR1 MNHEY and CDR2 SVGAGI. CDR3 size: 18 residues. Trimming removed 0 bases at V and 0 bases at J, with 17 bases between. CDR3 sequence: CASSYSTATVTMNTEAFF. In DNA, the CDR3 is TGTGCCAGCAGTTACTCGACTGCAACCGTGACAATGAACACTGAAGCTTTCTTT.

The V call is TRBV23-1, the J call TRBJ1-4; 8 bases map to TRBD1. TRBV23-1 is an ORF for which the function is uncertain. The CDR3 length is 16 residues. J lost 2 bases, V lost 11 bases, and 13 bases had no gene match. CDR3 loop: CAGALKTGATNEKLFF. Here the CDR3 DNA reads TGCGCCGGAGCTCTTAAGACAGGGGCGACTAATGAAAAACTGTTTTTT.